Described below is a single T cell receptor (beta chain) sequence and its context. The CDR3 spans 16 residues. Germline V CDR1 and CDR2: SGHTA, FQGNSA. V dropped 3 bases and J dropped 5 bases, with 18 bases sitting between them. The sample belongs to a study of T cells in Graves' hyperthyroidism and ophthalmopathy. RNA transcripts served as the template for amplifying TCR beta CDR3 regions. TCR CDR3 regions were first amplified by RT-PCR with HTBI primers. MiXCR, run by TCRdb on the multiplex PCR reads, gives a single entry per CDR3 protein. The sample holds about 620,000 distinct CDR3 sequences, about 17% seen once.

The receptor was isolated from a woman aged 30 to 39 with Graves' hyperthyroidism. This chain joins TRBV7-2 and TRBJ2-3; no clear D. The sample was blood. The CDR3 nucleotides are TGTGCCAGCAGCTTGAAGACCCGGCCAACTATAGATACGCAGTATTTT. This gives the protein CASSLKTRPTIDTQYF.